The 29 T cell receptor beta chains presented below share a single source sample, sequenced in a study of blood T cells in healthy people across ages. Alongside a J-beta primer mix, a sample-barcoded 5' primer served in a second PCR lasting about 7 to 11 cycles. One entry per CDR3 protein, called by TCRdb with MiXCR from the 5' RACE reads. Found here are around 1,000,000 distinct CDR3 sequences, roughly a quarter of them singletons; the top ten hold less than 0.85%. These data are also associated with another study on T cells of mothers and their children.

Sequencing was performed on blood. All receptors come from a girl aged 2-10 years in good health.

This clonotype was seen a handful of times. CDR3 DNA: TGTGCCAGCAGCTCCTATCAGGGGGGCTACGAGCAGTACTTC. The encoded protein is CASSSYQGGYEQYF. The V gene is TRBV7-2, the J gene TRBJ2-1; TRBD1 is a possible D gene (7 bases). TRBJ2-7 explains the end of the DNA better; the J call may be wrong. Per germline, CDR1 SGHTA and CDR2 FQGNSA. The length of the CDR3 is 14 residues.

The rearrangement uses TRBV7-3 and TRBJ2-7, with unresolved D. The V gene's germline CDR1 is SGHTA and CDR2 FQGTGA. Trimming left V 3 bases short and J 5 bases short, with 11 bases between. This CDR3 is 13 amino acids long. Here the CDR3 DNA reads TGTGCCAGCAGCTTGCGTCCGTCCGACGAGCAGTACTTC. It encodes CASSLRPSDEQYF.

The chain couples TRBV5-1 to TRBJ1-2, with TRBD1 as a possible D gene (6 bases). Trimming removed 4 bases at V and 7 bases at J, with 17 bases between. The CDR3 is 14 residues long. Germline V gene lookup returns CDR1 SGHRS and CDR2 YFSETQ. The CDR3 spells CASSLRTAAGGYTF. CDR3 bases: TGCGCCAGCAGCCTCCGGACAGCCGCGGGTGGCTACACCTTC.

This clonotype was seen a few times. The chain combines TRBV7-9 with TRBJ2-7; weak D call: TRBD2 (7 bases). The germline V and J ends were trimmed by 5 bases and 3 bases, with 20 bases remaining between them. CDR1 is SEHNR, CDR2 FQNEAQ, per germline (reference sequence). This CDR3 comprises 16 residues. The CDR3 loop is CASSLGGGAGGYEQYF. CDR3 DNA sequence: TGTGCCAGCAGCCTCGGTGGGGGGGCAGGTGGCTACGAGCAGTACTTC.

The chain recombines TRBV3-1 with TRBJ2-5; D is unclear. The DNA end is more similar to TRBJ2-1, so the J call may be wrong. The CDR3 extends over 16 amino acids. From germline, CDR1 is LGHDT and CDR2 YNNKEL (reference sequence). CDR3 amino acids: CASSQGGWGRTNEQFF. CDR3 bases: TGTGCCAGCAGCCAAGGTGGTTGGGGAAGAACAAATGAGCAGTTCTTC.

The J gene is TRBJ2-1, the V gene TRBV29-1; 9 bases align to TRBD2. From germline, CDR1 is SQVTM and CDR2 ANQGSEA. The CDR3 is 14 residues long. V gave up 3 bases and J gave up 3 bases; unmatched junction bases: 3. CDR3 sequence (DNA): TGCAGCGTTGACGTAGCGGGGGTCTACAATGAGCAGTTCTTC. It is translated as CSVDVAGVYNEQFF.

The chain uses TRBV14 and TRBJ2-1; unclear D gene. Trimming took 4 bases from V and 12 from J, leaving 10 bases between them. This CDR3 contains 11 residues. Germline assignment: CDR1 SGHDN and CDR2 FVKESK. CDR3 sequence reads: CASSRALLQFF. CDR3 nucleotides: TGTGCCAGCAGCCGTGCTCTATTGCAGTTCTTC.

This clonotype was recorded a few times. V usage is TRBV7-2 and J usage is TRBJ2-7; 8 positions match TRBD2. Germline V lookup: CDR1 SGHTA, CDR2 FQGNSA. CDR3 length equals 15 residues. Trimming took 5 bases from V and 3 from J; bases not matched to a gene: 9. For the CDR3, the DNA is TGTGCCAGCAGCATCCGGAGCGGGGGCAACTACGAGCAGTACTTC. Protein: CASSIRSGGNYEQYF.

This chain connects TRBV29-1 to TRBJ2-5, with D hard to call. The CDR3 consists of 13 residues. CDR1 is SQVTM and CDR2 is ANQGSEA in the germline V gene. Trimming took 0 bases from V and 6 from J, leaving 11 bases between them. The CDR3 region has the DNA TGCAGCGTTGAAGATCATAGTTCGAAGACCCAGTACTTC. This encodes CSVEDHSSKTQYF.

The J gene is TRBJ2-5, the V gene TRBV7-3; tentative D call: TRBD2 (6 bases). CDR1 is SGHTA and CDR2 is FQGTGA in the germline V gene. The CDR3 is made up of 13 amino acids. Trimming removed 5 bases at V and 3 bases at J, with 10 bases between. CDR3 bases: TGTGCCAGCAGCGGGACTCGAAAAGAGACCCAGTACTTC. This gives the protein CASSGTRKETQYF.

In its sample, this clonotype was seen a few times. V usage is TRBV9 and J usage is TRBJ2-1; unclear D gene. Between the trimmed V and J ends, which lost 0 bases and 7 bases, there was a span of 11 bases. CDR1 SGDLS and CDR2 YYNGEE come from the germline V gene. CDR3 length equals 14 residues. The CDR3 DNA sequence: TGTGCCAGCAGCGTAGTCCAGCAGAGTAATGAGCAGTTCTTC. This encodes CASSVVQQSNEQFF.

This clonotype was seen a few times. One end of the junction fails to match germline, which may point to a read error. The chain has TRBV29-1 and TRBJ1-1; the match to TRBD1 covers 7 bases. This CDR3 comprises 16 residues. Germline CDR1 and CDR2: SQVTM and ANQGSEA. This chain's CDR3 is CSVGSQGSGLGTEVFF. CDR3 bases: TGCAGCGTGGGCTCACAGGGGTCGGGTTTGGGCACTGAAGTTTTCTTT.

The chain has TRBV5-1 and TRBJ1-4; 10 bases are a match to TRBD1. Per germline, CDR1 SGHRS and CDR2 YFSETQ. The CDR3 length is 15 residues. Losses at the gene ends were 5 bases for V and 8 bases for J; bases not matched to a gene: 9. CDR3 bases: TGCGCCAGCAGGGGTCCGGGACAGGGGCCGGAAAAACTGTTTTTT. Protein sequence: CASRGPGQGPEKLFF.

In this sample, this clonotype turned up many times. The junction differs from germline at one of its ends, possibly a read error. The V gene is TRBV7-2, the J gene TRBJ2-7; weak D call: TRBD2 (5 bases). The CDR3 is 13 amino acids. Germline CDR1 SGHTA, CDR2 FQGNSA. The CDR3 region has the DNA TGCGCCAGCAGCTTGGGTCGGGGTTACGAGCAGTACTTC. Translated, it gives CASSLGRGYEQYF.

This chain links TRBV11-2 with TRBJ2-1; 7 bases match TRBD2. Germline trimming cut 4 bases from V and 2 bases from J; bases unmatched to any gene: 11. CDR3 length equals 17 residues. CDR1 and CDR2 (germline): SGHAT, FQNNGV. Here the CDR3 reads CASSSLQDAGAYNEQFF. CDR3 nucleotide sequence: TGTGCCAGCAGCTCCCTCCAAGACGCGGGAGCCTACAATGAGCAGTTCTTC.

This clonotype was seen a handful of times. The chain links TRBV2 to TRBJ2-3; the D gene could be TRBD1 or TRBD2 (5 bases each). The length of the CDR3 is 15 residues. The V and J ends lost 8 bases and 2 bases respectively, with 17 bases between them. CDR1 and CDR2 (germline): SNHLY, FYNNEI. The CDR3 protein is CASLLSGGFTDTQYF. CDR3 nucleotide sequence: TGTGCCAGCTTGCTGAGTGGGGGTTTCACAGATACGCAGTATTTT.

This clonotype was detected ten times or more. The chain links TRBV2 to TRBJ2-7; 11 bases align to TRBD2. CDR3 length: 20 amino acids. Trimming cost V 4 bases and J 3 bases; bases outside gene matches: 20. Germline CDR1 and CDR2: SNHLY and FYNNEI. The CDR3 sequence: CASSAPGTSGSSPSLYEQYF. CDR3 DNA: TGTGCCAGCAGTGCACCTGGAACTAGCGGGAGCTCCCCAAGCCTCTACGAGCAGTACTTC.

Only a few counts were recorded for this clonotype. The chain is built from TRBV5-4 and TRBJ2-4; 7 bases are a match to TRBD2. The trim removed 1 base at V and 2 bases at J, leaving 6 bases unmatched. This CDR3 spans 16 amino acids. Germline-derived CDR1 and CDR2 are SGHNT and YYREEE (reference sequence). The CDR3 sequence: CASSLFWGGSKNIQYF. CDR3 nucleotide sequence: TGTGCCAGCAGCTTGTTTTGGGGGGGGTCCAAAAACATTCAGTACTTC.

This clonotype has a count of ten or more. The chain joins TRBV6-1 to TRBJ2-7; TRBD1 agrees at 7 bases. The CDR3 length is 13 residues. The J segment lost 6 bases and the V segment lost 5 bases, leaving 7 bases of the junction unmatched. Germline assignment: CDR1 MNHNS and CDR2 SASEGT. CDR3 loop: CASSHGTAAEQYF. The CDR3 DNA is TGTGCCAGCAGTCATGGGACAGCGGCCGAGCAGTACTTC.

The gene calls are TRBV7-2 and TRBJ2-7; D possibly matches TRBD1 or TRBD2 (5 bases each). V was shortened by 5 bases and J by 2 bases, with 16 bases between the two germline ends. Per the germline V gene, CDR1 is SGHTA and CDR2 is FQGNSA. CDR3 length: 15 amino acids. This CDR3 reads CASSLSRDVPYEQYF. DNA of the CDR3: TGTGCCAGCAGCCTCTCTAGGGACGTACCCTACGAGCAGTACTTC.

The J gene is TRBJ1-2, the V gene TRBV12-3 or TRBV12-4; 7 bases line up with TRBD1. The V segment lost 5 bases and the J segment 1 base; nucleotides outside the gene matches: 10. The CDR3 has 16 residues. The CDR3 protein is CASSDTGTADNYGYTF. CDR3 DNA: TGTGCCAGCAGTGACACCGGGACAGCCGATAACTATGGCTACACCTTC.

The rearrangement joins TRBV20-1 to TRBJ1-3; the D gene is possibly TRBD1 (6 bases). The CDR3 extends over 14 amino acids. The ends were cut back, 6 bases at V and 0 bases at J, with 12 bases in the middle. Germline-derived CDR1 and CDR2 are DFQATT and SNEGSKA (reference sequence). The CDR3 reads CSATPGASGNTIYF. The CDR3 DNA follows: TGCAGTGCCACCCCAGGGGCCTCTGGAAACACCATATATTTT.

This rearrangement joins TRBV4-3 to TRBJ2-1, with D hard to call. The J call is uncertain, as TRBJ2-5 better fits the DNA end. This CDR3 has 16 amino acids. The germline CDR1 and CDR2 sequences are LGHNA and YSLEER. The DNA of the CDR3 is TGCGCCAGCAGCCAAGATCATTTTGAAAAGGGTGAGACCCAGTACTTC. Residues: CASSQDHFEKGETQYF.

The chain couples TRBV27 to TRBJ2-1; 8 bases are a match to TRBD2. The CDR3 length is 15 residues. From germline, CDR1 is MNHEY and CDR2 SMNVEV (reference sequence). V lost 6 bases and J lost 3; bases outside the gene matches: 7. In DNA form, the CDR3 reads TGTGCCAGCAGAAAGAGCGGGAGTTTCTACAATGAGCAGTTCTTC. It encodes CASRKSGSFYNEQFF.

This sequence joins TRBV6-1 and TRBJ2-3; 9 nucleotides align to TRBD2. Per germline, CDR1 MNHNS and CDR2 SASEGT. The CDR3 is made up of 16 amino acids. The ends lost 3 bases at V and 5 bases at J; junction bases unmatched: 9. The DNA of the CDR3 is TGTGCCAGCAGTGATTTAGCGGGGGCTTTCGGAGATACGCAGTATTTT. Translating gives CASSDLAGAFGDTQYF.

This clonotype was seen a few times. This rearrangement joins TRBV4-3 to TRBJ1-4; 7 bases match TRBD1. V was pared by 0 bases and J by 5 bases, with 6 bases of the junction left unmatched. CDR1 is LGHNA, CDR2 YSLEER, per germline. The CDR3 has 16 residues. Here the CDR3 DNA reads TGCGCCAGCAGCCAAGAAGGGGGCAGCGCGAATGAAAAACTGTTTTTT. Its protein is CASSQEGGSANEKLFF.

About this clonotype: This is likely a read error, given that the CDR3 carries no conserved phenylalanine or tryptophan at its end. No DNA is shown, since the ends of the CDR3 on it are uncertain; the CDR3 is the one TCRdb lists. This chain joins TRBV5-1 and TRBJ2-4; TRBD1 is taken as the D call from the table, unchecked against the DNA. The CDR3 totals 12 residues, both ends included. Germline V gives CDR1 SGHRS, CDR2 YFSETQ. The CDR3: CASRDRENIQHV.

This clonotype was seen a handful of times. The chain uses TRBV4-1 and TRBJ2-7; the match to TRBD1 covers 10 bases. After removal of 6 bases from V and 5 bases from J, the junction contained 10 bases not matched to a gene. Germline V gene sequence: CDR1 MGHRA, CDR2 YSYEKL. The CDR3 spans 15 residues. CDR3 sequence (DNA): TGCGCCAGCAGTCCGATCCTGGGACAGGGGAACGAGCAGTACTTC. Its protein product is CASSPILGQGNEQYF.

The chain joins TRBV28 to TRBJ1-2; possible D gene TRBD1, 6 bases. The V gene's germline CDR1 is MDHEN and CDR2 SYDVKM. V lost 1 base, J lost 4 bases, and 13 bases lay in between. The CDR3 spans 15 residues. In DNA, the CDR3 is TGTGCCAGCAGTTTATCATCGACAGGTTCCTATGGCTACACCTTC. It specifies CASSLSSTGSYGYTF.